This T cell receptor beta chain was profiled in a study of graft-versus-host responses after intestinal transplantation. Whole-study context: Recipients had multivisceral, liver-intestinal, or isolated intestinal transplants. Tacrolimus and steroids were given for about 3 years to all recipients after anti-thymocyte globulin induction.

Findings and caveats of the study: Ileal or blood samples showed some GvH clones first, and such clones were also found in recipient marrow.

As for this clone: Its specificity is unknown.

The germline CDR1 and CDR2 sequences are LNHDA and SQIVND (reference sequence). This CDR3 has 16 amino acids. With V trimmed by 1 base and J by 0 bases, 4 bases remained unmatched. Sequenced by immunoSEQ multiplex PCR; TCRdb stores in-frame clones only, minus some. The table shows approximately 54,000 clones, with approximately 84% occurring only once. V gene TRBV19 combines with J gene TRBJ2-3, with 7 bases lining up with TRBD2. The material was unstimulated CD4+ T cells sorted from spleen or lymph node cells, obtained before transplant. The sequence derives from a human donor who was the organ donor for an intestinal transplant. The CDR3, as DNA: TGTGCCAGTAGTATAGTTTTTAGCGGGAGCACAGATACGCAGTATTTT. It specifies CASSIVFSGSTDTQYF. Supplemented by reference TRBV19 and TRBJ2-3, the full variable domain reads DGGITQSPKYLFRKEGQNVTLSCEQNLNHDAMYWYRQDPGQGLRLIYYSQIVNDFQKGDIAEGYSVSREKKESFPLTVTSAQKNPTAFYLCASSIVFSGSTDTQYFGPGTRLTVL.